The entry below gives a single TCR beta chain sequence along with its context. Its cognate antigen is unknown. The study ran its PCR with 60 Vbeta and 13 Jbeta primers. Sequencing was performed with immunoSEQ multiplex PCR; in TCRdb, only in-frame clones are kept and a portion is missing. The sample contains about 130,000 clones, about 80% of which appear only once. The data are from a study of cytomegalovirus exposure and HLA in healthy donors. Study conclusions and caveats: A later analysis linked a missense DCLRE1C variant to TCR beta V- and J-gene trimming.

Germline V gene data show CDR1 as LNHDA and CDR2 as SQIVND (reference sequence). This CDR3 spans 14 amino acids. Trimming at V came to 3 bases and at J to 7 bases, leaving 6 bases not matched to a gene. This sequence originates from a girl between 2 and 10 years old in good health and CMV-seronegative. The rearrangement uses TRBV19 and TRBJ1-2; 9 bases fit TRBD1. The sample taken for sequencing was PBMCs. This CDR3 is CASSMGTGMSGYTF. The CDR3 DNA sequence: TGTGCCAGTAGTATGGGGACAGGGATGAGTGGCTACACCTTC.